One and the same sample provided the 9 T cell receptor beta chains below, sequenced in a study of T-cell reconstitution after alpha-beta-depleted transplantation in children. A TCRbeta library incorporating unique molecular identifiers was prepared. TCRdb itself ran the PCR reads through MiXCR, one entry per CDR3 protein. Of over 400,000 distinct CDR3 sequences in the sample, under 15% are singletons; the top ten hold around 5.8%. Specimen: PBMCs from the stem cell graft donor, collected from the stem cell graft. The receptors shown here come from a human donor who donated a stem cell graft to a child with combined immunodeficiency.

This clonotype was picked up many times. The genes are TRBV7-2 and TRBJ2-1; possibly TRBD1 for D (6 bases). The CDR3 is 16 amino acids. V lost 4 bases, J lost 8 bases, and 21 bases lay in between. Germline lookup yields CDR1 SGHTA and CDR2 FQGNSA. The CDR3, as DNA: TGTGCCAGCAGCTCATCTACCGGGACACAAGTGGATGAGCAGTTCTTC. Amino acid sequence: CASSSSTGTQVDEQFF. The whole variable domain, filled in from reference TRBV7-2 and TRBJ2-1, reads GAGVSQSPSNKVTEKGKDVELRCDPISGHTALYWYRQSLGQGLEFLIYFQGNSAPDKSGLPSDRFSAERTGGSVSTLTIQRTQQEDSAVYLCASSSSTGTQVDEQFFGPGTRLTVL.

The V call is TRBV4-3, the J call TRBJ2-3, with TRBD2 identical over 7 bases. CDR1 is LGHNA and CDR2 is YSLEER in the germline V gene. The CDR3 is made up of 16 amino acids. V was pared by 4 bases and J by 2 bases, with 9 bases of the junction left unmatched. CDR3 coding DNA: TGCGCCAGCAGCCGCGGCGGGAGACGGAACACAGATACGCAGTATTTT. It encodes CASSRGGRRNTDTQYF.

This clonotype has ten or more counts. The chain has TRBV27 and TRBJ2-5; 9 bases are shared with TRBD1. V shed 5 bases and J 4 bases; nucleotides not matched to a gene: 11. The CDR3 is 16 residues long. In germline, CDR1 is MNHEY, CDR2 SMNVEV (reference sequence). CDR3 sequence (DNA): TGTGCCAGCAGTCCCGGGACAGGGTACGGGGGAGAGACCCAGTACTTC. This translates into CASSPGTGYGGETQYF.

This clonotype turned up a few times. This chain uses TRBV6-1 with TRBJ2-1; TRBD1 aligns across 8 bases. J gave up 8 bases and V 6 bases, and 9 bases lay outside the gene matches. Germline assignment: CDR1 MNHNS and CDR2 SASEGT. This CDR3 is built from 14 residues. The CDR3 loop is CASSRDRWMYEQFF. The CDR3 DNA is TGTGCCAGCAGCAGGGACAGGTGGATGTATGAGCAGTTCTTC.

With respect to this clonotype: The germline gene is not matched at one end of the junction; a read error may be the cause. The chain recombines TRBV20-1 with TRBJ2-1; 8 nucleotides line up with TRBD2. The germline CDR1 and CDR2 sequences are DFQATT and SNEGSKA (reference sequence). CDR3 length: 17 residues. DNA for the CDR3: TGCTGTGCTAGAGATGCCGCTAGCGGGTTCTTCTACAATGAGCAGTTCTTC. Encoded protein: CCARDAASGFFYNEQFF.

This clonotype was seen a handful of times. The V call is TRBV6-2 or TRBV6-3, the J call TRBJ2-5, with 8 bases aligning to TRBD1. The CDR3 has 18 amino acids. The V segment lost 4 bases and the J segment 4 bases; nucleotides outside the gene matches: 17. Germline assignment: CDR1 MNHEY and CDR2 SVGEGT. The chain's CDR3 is CASSSGQGPLHWGETQYF. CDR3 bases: TGTGCCAGCAGTTCCGGACAGGGCCCTCTTCATTGGGGAGAGACCCAGTACTTC.

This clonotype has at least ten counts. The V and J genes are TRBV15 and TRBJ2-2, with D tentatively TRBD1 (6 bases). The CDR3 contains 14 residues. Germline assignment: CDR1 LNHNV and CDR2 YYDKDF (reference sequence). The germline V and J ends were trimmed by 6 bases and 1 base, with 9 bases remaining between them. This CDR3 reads CATRDSLNTGELFF. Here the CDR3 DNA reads TGTGCCACCAGGGACAGTCTGAACACCGGGGAGCTGTTTTTT.

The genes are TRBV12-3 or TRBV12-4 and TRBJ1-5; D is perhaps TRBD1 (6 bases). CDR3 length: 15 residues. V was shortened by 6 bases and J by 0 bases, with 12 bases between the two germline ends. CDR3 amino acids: CASRKGTNSNQPQHF. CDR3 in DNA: TGTGCCAGCAGAAAAGGGACAAATAGCAATCAGCCCCAGCATTTT.

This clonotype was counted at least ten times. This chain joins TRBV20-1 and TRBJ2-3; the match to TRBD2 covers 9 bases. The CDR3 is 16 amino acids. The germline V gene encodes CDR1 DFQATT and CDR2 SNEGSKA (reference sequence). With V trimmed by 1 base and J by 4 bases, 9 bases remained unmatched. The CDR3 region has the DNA TGCAGTGCTAGAGTCCTTAGCGGGAGTTTGCCAGATACGCAGTATTTT. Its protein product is CSARVLSGSLPDTQYF.